The sample holds a few counts of the clone carrying this T cell receptor beta chain. Its antigen is currently unknown. This CDR3 is built from 15 residues. V was clipped by 3 bases and J by 5 bases; unmatched bases: 7. The germline V gene has CDR1 LNHNV and CDR2 YYDKDF (reference sequence). TCRdb ran MiXCR on the reads and lists one entry per CDR3 protein. This repertoire shows 85,000 to 130,000 distinct CDR3 sequences, less than 25% found once; its top ten account for roughly two fifths. The data are from a study of T cell repertoires in cytomegalovirus infection. Looking at the study overall: Evidence of both CMV infection and a matching HLA type came from public TCR beta signatures. Notes on the study in general: Carriage of CMV together with the relevant HLA was identifiable through cumulative public TCR beta family frequency. Dominating the ex vivo response were TCR beta clonotypes that were CMV-specific and HLA-C-restricted.

This TCR was recovered from a human donor in good health (CMV status not recorded). Some clones in this sample may be carry-over from other donors' samples. Sequencing was done on a sample of CD8+ T cells from PBMCs. The chain recombines TRBV15 with TRBJ2-3; the match to TRBD1 covers 8 bases. The DNA for the CDR3 is TGTGCCACCAGCAGGGGGGCGGACAGGGAAGATACGCAGTATTTT. Its translation is CATSRGADREDTQYF.